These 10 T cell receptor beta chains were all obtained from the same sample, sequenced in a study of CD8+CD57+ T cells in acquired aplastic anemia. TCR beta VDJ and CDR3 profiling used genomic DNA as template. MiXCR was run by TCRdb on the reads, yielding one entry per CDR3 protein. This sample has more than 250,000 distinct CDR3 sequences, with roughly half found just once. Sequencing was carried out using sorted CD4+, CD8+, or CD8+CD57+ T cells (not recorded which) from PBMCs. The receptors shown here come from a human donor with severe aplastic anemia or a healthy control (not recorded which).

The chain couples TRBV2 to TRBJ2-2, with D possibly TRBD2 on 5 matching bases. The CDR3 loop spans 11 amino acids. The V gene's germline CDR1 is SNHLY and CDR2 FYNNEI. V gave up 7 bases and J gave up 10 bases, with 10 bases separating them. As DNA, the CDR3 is TGTGCCAGCACGGAGGCCCTGGAGCTGTTTTTT. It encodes CASTEALELFF. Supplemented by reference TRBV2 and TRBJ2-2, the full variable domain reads EPEVTQTPSHQVTQMGQEVILRCVPISNHLYFYWYRQILGQKVEFLVSFYNNEISEKSEIFDDQFSVERPDGSNFTLKIRSTKLEDSAMYFCASTEALELFFGEGSRLTVL.

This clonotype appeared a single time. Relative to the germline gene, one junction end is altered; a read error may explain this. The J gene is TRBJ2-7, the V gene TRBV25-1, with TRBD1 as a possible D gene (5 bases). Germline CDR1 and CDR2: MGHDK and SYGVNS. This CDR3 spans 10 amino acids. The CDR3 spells CARRAYEQYF. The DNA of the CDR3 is TGTGCCCGCAGGGCCTACGAGCAGTACTTC.

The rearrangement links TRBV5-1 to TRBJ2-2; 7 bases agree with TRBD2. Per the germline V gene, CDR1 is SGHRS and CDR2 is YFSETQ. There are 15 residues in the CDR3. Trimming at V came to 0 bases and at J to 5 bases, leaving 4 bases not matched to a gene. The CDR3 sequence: CASSLDAGVTGELFF. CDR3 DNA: TGCGCCAGCAGCTTGGATGCGGGGGTTACCGGGGAGCTGTTTTTT.

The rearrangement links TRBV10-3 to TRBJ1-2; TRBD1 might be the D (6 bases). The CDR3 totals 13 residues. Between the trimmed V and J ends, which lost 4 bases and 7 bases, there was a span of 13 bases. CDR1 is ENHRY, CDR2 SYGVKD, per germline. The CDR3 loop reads CAISGVGTSGYTF. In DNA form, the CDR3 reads TGTGCCATCAGTGGGGTAGGGACAAGTGGCTACACCTTC.

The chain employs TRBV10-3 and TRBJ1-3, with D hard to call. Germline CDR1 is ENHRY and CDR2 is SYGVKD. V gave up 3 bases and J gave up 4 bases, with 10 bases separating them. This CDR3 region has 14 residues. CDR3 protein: CAISDDGRGNTIYF. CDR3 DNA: TGTGCCATCAGTGATGATGGGAGAGGAAACACCATATATTTT.

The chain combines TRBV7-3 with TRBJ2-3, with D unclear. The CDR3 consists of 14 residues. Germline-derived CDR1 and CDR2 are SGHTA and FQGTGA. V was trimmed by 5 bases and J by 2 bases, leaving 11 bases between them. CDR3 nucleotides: TGTGCCAGCAGCCCGAAAGGAGACACAGATACGCAGTATTTT. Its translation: CASSPKGDTDTQYF. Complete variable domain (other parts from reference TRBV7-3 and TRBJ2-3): GAGVSQTPSNKVTEKGKYVELRCDPISGHTALYWYRQSLGQGPEFLIYFQGTGAADDSGLPNDRFFAVRPEGSVSTLKIQRTERGDSAVYLCASSPKGDTDTQYFGPGTRLTVL.

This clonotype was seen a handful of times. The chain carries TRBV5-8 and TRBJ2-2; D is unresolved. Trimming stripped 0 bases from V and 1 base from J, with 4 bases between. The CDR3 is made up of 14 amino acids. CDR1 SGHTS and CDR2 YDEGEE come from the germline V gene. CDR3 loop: CASSLAQNTGELFF. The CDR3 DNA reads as TGTGCCAGCAGCTTGGCCCAGAACACCGGGGAGCTGTTTTTT. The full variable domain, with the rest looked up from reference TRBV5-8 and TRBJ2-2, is EAGVTQSPTHLIKTRGQQATLRCSPISGHTSVYWYQQALGLGLQFLLWYDEGEERNRGNFPPRFSGRQFPNYSSELNVNALELEDSALYLCASSLAQNTGELFFGEGSRLTVL.

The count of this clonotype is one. The CDR3 is CASSLVGGLADSPLHF. CDR3 coding DNA: TGTGCCAGCAGCTTAGTGGGGGGCCTGGCGGATTCACCCCTCCACTTT. The chain joins TRBV7-2 to TRBJ1-6; a weak D match, TRBD1 (6 bases). V lost 1 base and J 8 bases, leaving 15 bases between the germline ends. The CDR3 totals 16 residues. The germline gives CDR1 SGHTA, CDR2 FQGNSA.

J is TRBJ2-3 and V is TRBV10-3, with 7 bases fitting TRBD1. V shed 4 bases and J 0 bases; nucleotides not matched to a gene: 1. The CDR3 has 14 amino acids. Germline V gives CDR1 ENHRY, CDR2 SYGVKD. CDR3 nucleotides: TGTGCCATCAGTGGGGGACAGAGCACAGATACGCAGTATTTT. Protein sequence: CAISGGQSTDTQYF.

The CDR3 loop reads CASSWSRDEKLFF. DNA for the CDR3: TGTGCTAGTTCGTGGAGCAGGGACGAAAAACTGTTTTTT. The chain recombines TRBV12-3 or TRBV12-4 with TRBJ1-4; D may be TRBD1 (5 bases). The CDR3 has 13 residues.